Many counts were recorded for the clone carrying this T cell receptor (beta chain). Its antigen remains unknown. The germline V gene encodes CDR1 MNHEY and CDR2 SVGAGI. V shed 2 bases and J shed 1 base, with 6 bases lying between them. The CDR3 runs 13 residues. This sample was taken from a study of T cells after yellow fever vaccination. Study-wide findings and caveats: Detected again after the booster were most primary-vaccination clones, at about 96% CD4 and roughly 88% CD8. From the bulk population, abundant clonotypes could contaminate and appear within FACS-sorted repertoires. It was a small share of clonotypes that appeared in both CD4 and CD8 compartments.

Conversion of TCR transcripts into cDNA relied on 5'RACE template switching, which added a universal primer site and UMIs. Each CDR3 protein gets one entry after TCRdb re-called the 5' RACE reads with MiXCR. The sample lists 100,000 to 150,000 distinct CDR3 sequences, 5.5% to 8% seen once, with 2.7% in the top ten. This sequence joins TRBV6-5 and TRBJ2-7, with D uncertain. The sequences come from CD4+ T cells sorted from PBMCs, collected roughly 46 days after the first yellow fever vaccination. The clonotype was recovered from a man between 18 and 29 years old who received the YFV17D yellow fever vaccine. The CDR3 DNA reads as TGTGCCAGCAGTTACAGGGCATCCTACGAGCAGTACTTC. Translation: CASSYRASYEQYF.